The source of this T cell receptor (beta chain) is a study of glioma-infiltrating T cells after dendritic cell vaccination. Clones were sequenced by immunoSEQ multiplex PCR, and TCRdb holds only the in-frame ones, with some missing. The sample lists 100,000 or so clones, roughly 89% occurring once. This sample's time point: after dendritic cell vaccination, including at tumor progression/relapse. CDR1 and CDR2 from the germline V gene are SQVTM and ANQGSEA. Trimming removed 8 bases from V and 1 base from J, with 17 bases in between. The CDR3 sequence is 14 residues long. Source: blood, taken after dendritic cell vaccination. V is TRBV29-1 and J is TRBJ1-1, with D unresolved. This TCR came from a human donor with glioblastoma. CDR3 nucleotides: TGCAGCACCCGACACGGGATTGGGAACACTGAAGCTTTCTTT. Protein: CSTRHGIGNTEAFF. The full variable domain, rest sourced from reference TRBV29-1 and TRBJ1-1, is SAVISQKPSRDICQRGTSLTIQCQVDSQVTMMFWYRQQPGQSLTLIATANQGSEATYESGFVIDKFPISRPNLTFSTLTVSNMSPEDSSIYLCSTRHGIGNTEAFFGQGTRLTVV.